This passage covers 32 T cell receptor beta chains from one sample sequenced in a study of post-analysis software for immune sequencing data. Whole-study findings and limits: Comparison of patients with controls showed 4 to 6 TRBV segments more frequent in patients, TRBV5-6, TRBV5-1 and TRBV20-1 among them.

Built from TCR beta cDNA, the libraries had unique molecular identifiers in them. TCRdb used MiXCR to reprocess the PCR reads, holding one entry per CDR3 protein. The table includes about 500,000 distinct CDR3 sequences, nearly 45% detected once. What these receptors recognize is not known. Sequenced sample: blood. All receptors come from a girl between 5 and 17 years old with multiple sclerosis.

The chain links TRBV12-3 or TRBV12-4 to TRBJ1-2, with 7 positions matching TRBD1. Trimming removed 7 bases from V and 3 bases from J; junction bases left unmatched: 5. This CDR3 has 13 residues. In DNA form, the CDR3 reads TGTGCCAGCACCATGACAGGGCACTATGGCTACACCTTC. It is translated as CASTMTGHYGYTF.

The gene calls are TRBV20-1 and TRBJ2-1, with 11 bases matching TRBD2. CDR3 size: 18 residues. Germline V gives CDR1 DFQATT, CDR2 SNEGSKA (reference sequence). Unmatched junction bases numbered 14, after V lost 3 bases and J lost 4 bases. CDR3 residues: CSASHVWETSGTYNEQFF. The CDR3, as DNA: TGCAGTGCTAGTCATGTTTGGGAGACTAGCGGGACTTACAATGAGCAGTTCTTC.

This clonotype showed up just once. A read error may produce the germline difference seen at one junction end. The chain recombines TRBV2 with TRBJ2-3, with 10 bases that match TRBD1. CDR3 size: 15 residues. CDR1 and CDR2 from the germline V gene are SNHLY and FYNNEI. Here the CDR3 reads CASRATGGLTDAQYF. The CDR3 DNA sequence: TGTGCCAGCAGGGCGACAGGGGGCCTCACAGATGCGCAGTATTTT.

This chain links TRBV20-1 with TRBJ1-6; D is undetermined. V lost 3 bases and J lost 8, with 11 bases in between. Germline V gene sequence: CDR1 DFQATT, CDR2 SNEGSKA (reference sequence). This CDR3 has 13 residues. The CDR3 bases are TGCAGTGCTAGTCTCACCTCCGATTCACCCCTCCACTTT. Its protein is CSASLTSDSPLHF.

The chain has TRBV24-1 and TRBJ2-7; 8 nucleotides agree with TRBD2. Germline assignment: CDR1 KGHDR and CDR2 SFDVKD. Trimming removed 2 bases from V and 3 bases from J; junction bases left unmatched: 5. There are 15 residues in the CDR3. DNA for the CDR3: TGTGCCACCAGTGATTACTCAGCGGGAGTCTACGAGCAGTACTTC. Translated: CATSDYSAGVYEQYF.

This chain connects TRBV12-3 or TRBV12-4 to TRBJ2-1; unclear D gene. The ends were cut back, 5 bases at V and 6 bases at J, with 11 bases in the middle. The CDR3 extends over 13 amino acids. CDR3 nucleotides: TGTGCCAGCAGTGCGTTTGTGGGCAATGAGCAGTTCTTC. It codes for CASSAFVGNEQFF.

This clonotype has only a few counts. This chain uses TRBV5-1 with TRBJ2-5; 16 positions agree with TRBD2. CDR1 is SGHRS, CDR2 YFSETQ, per germline. V was pared by 3 bases and J by 6 bases, with 2 bases of the junction left unmatched. The CDR3 is 15 amino acids. As DNA, the CDR3 is TGCGCCAGCAGCTCGGGACTAGCGGGAGGGCAGACCCAGTACTTC. This sequence encodes CASSSGLAGGQTQYF.

The J gene is TRBJ1-5, the V gene TRBV12-3 or TRBV12-4, with TRBD1 matching 9 bases. The CDR3 runs to 15 residues. With V trimmed by 2 bases and J by 3 bases, 2 bases remained unmatched. The CDR3 sequence is CASSLWDRDNQPQHF. The CDR3 nucleotides read TGTGCCAGCAGTTTATGGGACAGGGACAATCAGCCCCAGCATTTT.

This clonotype was seen more than once but under ten times. The chain carries TRBV4-2 and TRBJ2-3; TRBD2 agrees at 13 bases. Germline trimming cut 3 bases from V and 9 bases from J; bases unmatched to any gene: 9. There are 16 residues in the CDR3. CDR1 is LGHNA and CDR2 is YNFKEQ in the germline V gene. The CDR3 spells CASSQARLAGGTTQYF. DNA of the CDR3: TGTGCCAGCAGCCAGGCAAGACTAGCGGGAGGCACAACGCAGTATTTT.

J is TRBJ2-3 and V is TRBV20-1; D might be TRBD2 (6 bases). Germline V gene data show CDR1 as DFQATT and CDR2 as SNEGSKA (reference sequence). V gave up 5 bases and J gave up 0 bases, with 12 bases separating them. This CDR3 region has 14 residues. This CDR3 is CSAPLGGSTDTQYF. The CDR3 DNA sequence: TGCAGTGCTCCGCTAGGAGGGAGCACAGATACGCAGTATTTT.

This clonotype turned up a few times. The CDR3 coding sequence is TGTGCCAGCAGCTTGAGGTGGAGAGACAGTTCCTACAATGAGCAGTTCTTC. As protein: CASSLRWRDSSYNEQFF. This chain links TRBV5-5 with TRBJ2-1, with a weak D call TRBD1 (5 bases). Germline CDR1 reads SGHKS; CDR2 reads YYEKEE (reference sequence). This CDR3 comprises 17 residues. The ends were cut back, 1 base at V and 1 base at J, with 15 bases in the middle.

On this clonotype itself: Compared with germline, one end of the junction differs, possibly owing to a read error. V and J are TRBV20-1 and TRBJ2-7; TRBD1 matches 7 bases. Germline V gene data show CDR1 as DFQATT and CDR2 as SNEGSKA (reference sequence). The CDR3 is 13 residues long. CDR3 sequence reads: CSARVGGDYEQCF. The CDR3 nucleotides read TGCAGTGCTAGAGTAGGGGGCGACTACGAGCAGTGCTTC.

This clonotype was picked up a small number of times. The J gene is TRBJ2-1, the V gene TRBV6-6, with TRBD1 as a possible D gene (5 bases). The V and J ends lost 0 bases and 0 bases respectively, with 9 bases between them. CDR3 length: 16 amino acids. Germline V CDR1 and CDR2: MNHNY, SVGAGI (reference sequence). CDR3 DNA: TGTGCCAGCAGTTACTCAGACAGCAGCTCCTACAATGAGCAGTTCTTC. It translates to CASSYSDSSSYNEQFF.

This clonotype has only one observation. This chain links TRBV7-9 with TRBJ2-1, with D unresolved. Deletions cut 3 bases from V and 9 bases from J, with 12 bases between. The CDR3 has 13 residues. Germline CDR1 SEHNR, CDR2 FQNEAQ (reference sequence). The CDR3: CASSFNSVGEQFF. In DNA, the CDR3 is TGTGCCAGCAGCTTCAACTCCGTGGGTGAGCAGTTCTTC. The full variable domain, in which reference TRBV7-9 and TRBJ2-1 provide the parts outside the CDR3, is DTGVSQNPRHKITKRGQNVTFRCDPISEHNRLYWYRQTLGQGPEFLTYFQNEAQLEKSRLLSDRFSAERPKGSFSTLEIQRTEQGDSAMYLCASSFNSVGEQFFGPGTRLTVL.

This chain links TRBV7-9 with TRBJ2-7; TRBD2 might be the D (7 bases). The last part of the DNA fits TRBJ2-5 better; the J call may be wrong. There are 14 residues in the CDR3. Looked up from germline, CDR1 is SEHNR and CDR2 is FQNEAQ (reference sequence). CDR3 bases: TGTGCCAGCAGCTTCCGGGGGGCTGGCGAGACCCAGTACTTC. Protein sequence: CASSFRGAGETQYF.

V is TRBV5-1 and J is TRBJ2-5; either TRBD1 or TRBD2 may supply D (6 bases each). Germline CDR1 reads SGHRS; CDR2 reads YFSETQ. The CDR3 runs to 14 residues. The V end was cut by 3 bases, the J end by 4 bases, with 13 bases between. CDR3: CASSWDTGGETQYF. CDR3 DNA: TGCGCCAGCAGCTGGGACACCGGGGGAGAGACCCAGTACTTC.

This clonotype was recorded a few times. The chain links TRBV15 to TRBJ2-7; 10 bases are shared with TRBD2. Germline assignment: CDR1 LNHNV and CDR2 YYDKDF (reference sequence). V lost 3 bases to trimming and J lost 3 bases; unmatched junction nucleotides: 20. This CDR3 has 20 residues. CDR3 DNA: TGTGCCACCAGCAGGGTGCGTGCAGGGCGGACTAGCGGAGGCTACTACGAGCAGTACTTC. Its protein product is CATSRVRAGRTSGGYYEQYF.

The chain links TRBV7-2 to TRBJ2-1, with TRBD2 as a possible D gene (6 bases). The CDR3 contains 13 residues. Trimming removed 3 bases from V and 6 bases from J, with 9 bases in between. Germline-derived CDR1 and CDR2 are SGHTA and FQGNSA. The DNA of the CDR3 is TGTGCCAGCAGCTTCGCGGGGTTCAATGAGCAGTTCTTC. This codes for CASSFAGFNEQFF.

The rearrangement links TRBV7-2 to TRBJ2-3; D uncertain. CDR3 size: 15 residues. V was shortened by 5 bases and J by 4 bases, with 16 bases between the two germline ends. CDR1 SGHTA and CDR2 FQGNSA come from the germline V gene. The CDR3 protein is CASSPRFYRADTQYF. In DNA, the CDR3 is TGTGCCAGCAGCCCACGATTCTATAGGGCAGATACGCAGTATTTT.

The chain has TRBV3-1 and TRBJ2-1; D gene unclear. The CDR3 length is 13 residues. V lost 8 bases, J lost 3 bases, and 11 bases lay in between. Germline V gene data show CDR1 as LGHDT and CDR2 as YNNKEL (reference sequence). The CDR3 coding sequence is TGTGCCAGCCGCACGTGGGGCTACAATGAGCAGTTCTTC. Its protein product is CASRTWGYNEQFF.

The chain recombines TRBV20-1 with TRBJ2-7; 9 bases line up with TRBD2. From germline, CDR1 is DFQATT and CDR2 SNEGSKA (reference sequence). J lost 0 bases, V lost 5 bases, and 8 bases had no gene match. This CDR3 region has 15 residues. The DNA for the CDR3 is TGCAGTGCTTCCTCTATTAGCGGGAGCTCCTACGAGCAGTACTTC. It encodes CSASSISGSSYEQYF.

The chain links TRBV7-9 to TRBJ2-1; D may correspond to TRBD1 or TRBD2 (5 bases each). The CDR3 sequence is 14 residues long. CDR1 is SEHNR, CDR2 FQNEAQ, per germline (reference sequence). V was cut by 7 bases and J by 1 base, with 11 bases left in between. CDR3 amino acids: CASTVGASYNEQFF. For the CDR3, the DNA is TGTGCCAGCACCGTCGGGGCTTCCTACAATGAGCAGTTCTTC.

The sample holds a few counts of this clonotype. V gene TRBV7-2 combines with J gene TRBJ2-7, with D unresolved. CDR1 is SGHTA and CDR2 is FQGNSA in the germline V gene. V dropped 5 bases and J dropped 0 bases, with 8 bases sitting between them. The length of the CDR3 is 13 residues. CDR3 nucleotide sequence: TGTGCCAGCAGCACACGTCACTCCTACGAGCAGTACTTC. Translated: CASSTRHSYEQYF.

The chain has TRBV24-1 and TRBJ2-7; 9 bases map to TRBD2. Germline loops: CDR1 KGHDR, CDR2 SFDVKD. The CDR3 is 15 amino acids. J gave up 5 bases and V 2 bases, and 6 bases lay outside the gene matches. CDR3 residues: CATSDWASGNDEQYF. CDR3 sequence (DNA): TGTGCCACCAGTGATTGGGCTAGCGGGAACGACGAGCAGTACTTC.

This clonotype was observed a handful of times. J is TRBJ2-1 and V is TRBV20-1; TRBD1 matches 7 bases. After removal of 8 bases from V and 2 bases from J, the junction contained 9 bases not matched to a gene. The CDR3 has 14 amino acids. Looked up from germline, CDR1 is DFQATT and CDR2 is SNEGSKA (reference sequence). In DNA, the CDR3 is TGCAGTCCCCGACAGGGATCTGCCTACAATGAGCAGTTCTTC. It encodes CSPRQGSAYNEQFF.

This clonotype has a handful of counts. The chain couples TRBV20-1 to TRBJ2-5; D is unresolved. The V end lost 7 bases, the J end lost 5 bases, and 14 bases lay between the germline ends. CDR1 and CDR2 from the germline V gene are DFQATT and SNEGSKA (reference sequence). This CDR3 region has 12 residues. DNA for the CDR3: TGCAGTGTTGGCCCACCCTCGGAGACCCAGTACTTC. Its protein product is CSVGPPSETQYF.

The chain combines TRBV7-2 with TRBJ2-3, with TRBD2 identical over 8 bases. J was trimmed by 3 bases and V by 1 base; bases with no gene match: 12. This CDR3 has 18 residues. Per the germline V gene, CDR1 is SGHTA and CDR2 is FQGNSA. The CDR3 loop is CASSLVSSAGGMTDTQYF. CDR3 in DNA: TGTGCCAGCAGCTTAGTTAGCTCTGCGGGAGGAATGACAGATACGCAGTATTTT. Filled out from reference TRBV7-2 and TRBJ2-3, the complete variable domain reads GAGVSQSPSNKVTEKGKDVELRCDPISGHTALYWYRQSLGQGLEFLIYFQGNSAPDKSGLPSDRFSAERTGGSVSTLTIQRTQQEDSAVYLCASSLVSSAGGMTDTQYFGPGTRLTVL.

The chain combines TRBV20-1 with TRBJ2-5; 8 bases are shared with TRBD1. Unmatched junction bases numbered 14, after V lost 0 bases and J lost 11 bases. Per germline, CDR1 DFQATT and CDR2 SNEGSKA (reference sequence). The CDR3 is 15 amino acids. This chain's CDR3 is CSAREPKQGVPAQYF. The DNA for the CDR3 is TGCAGTGCTAGAGAACCAAAACAGGGGGTCCCCGCGCAGTACTTC.

This clonotype was counted a few times. V usage is TRBV11-2 and J usage is TRBJ2-1; 7 nucleotides match TRBD1. Per the germline V gene, CDR1 is SGHAT and CDR2 is FQNNGV. CDR3 length: 15 residues. Trimming cost V 5 bases and J 7 bases; bases outside gene matches: 11. The DNA for the CDR3 is TGTGCCAGCAGCCCCCGCTTCCGGGACAGAAATGAGCAGTTCTTC. Encoded protein: CASSPRFRDRNEQFF.

In this sample, this clonotype turned up a few times. This chain links TRBV20-1 with TRBJ2-1; 8 bases match TRBD2. V was clipped by 5 bases and J by 7 bases; unmatched bases: 10. This CDR3 spans 14 amino acids. Per the germline V gene, CDR1 is DFQATT and CDR2 is SNEGSKA (reference sequence). The CDR3 is CSALSGRGKNEQFF. In DNA, the CDR3 is TGCAGTGCTTTAAGCGGGAGAGGGAAGAATGAGCAGTTCTTC.

The chain couples TRBV5-1 to TRBJ2-7, with no clear D. With 2 bases removed from V and 0 bases from J, the gap between germline ends came to 9 bases. CDR1 is SGHRS and CDR2 is YFSETQ in the germline V gene. The CDR3 is 14 amino acids. DNA of the CDR3: TGCGCCAGCAGCTTTTCACACGACTCCTACGAGCAGTACTTC. Encoded protein: CASSFSHDSYEQYF.

The chain joins TRBV20-1 to TRBJ1-2; the D is unclear. Per the germline V gene, CDR1 is DFQATT and CDR2 is SNEGSKA (reference sequence). The V end was cut by 3 bases, the J end by 4 bases, with 12 bases between. The CDR3 length is 13 residues. The CDR3 region is CSARKPMGYGYTF. CDR3 DNA sequence: TGCAGTGCTAGGAAGCCGATGGGCTATGGCTACACCTTC.